Listed below are T cell receptor beta chains from one sample, sequenced in a study of neurological immune-mediated disorders. Each CDR3 protein is one row after TCRdb ran MiXCR on the 5' RACE reads. The sample records 77,000 or so distinct CDR3 sequences, 9.4% being singletons. Input material: PBMCs. The receptor set was obtained from a man in his fifties or sixties in good health. CDR3s include the opening cysteine and the closing phenylalanine or tryptophan. Each record gives: V gene, J gene, clone size, D gene, CDR3 protein, CDR3 DNA. D genes are given only for firm matches. Clone size appears in some rows only: once, few, many, or a class for an expanded clone.

TRBV7-2,TRBJ1-2,many,TRBD1,CASTYSTGGGGYTF,TGTGCCAGCACCTACTCGACAGGGGGCGGCGGCTACACCTTC
TRBV5-5,TRBJ1-2,many,NA,CASSLEGSWFTF,TGTGCCAGCAGCTTGGAGGGGAGTTGGTTTACCTTC
TRBV11-2,TRBJ2-7,many,TRBD1,CASSSMGQSHEQYF,TGTGCCAGCAGCTCGATGGGACAGTCCCACGAGCAGTACTTC
TRBV5-5,TRBJ2-3,many,TRBD2,CASSYSGTSGSTTDTQYF,TGTGCCAGCAGCTACTCCGGGACTAGCGGGAGTACCACAGATACGCAGTATTTT
TRBV5-1,TRBJ2-1,many,NA,CASSLQVNNEQFF,TGCGCCAGCAGCTTGCAGGTTAACAATGAGCAGTTCTTC
TRBV7-3,TRBJ2-5,many,TRBD2,CASRVVAGVGQETQYF,TGTGCCAGCCGCGTGGTAGCGGGAGTAGGTCAAGAGACCCAGTACTTC
TRBV20-1,TRBJ1-2,few,NA,CSARPGGNYYGYTF,TGCAGTGCTAGACCGGGGGGTAATTACTATGGCTACACCTTC
TRBV10-3,TRBJ2-2,few,TRBD2,CAIRGTSGGPSEELFF,TGTGCCATCAGAGGGACTAGCGGGGGGCCTTCAGAGGAGCTGTTTTTT
TRBV7-2,TRBJ1-3,many,NA,CASSLVADKTSGNTIYF,TGTGCCAGCAGCTTAGTAGCAGACAAAACCTCTGGAAACACCATATATTTT
TRBV5-1,TRBJ2-7,NA,TRBD2,CASRGGGAYEQYF,TGCGCCAGCCGGGGCGGGGGTGCCTACGAGCAGTACTTC
TRBV18,TRBJ2-7,many,NA,CASSPPASYEQYF,TGTGCCAGCTCACCCCCTGCCTCCTACGAGCAGTACTTC
TRBV27,TRBJ1-3,many,NA,CASSSQGTGNTIYF,TGTGCCAGCAGTTCGCAGGGTACTGGAAACACCATATATTTT
TRBV5-5,TRBJ1-3,many,NA,CASSLDTDSGNTIYF,TGTGCCAGCAGCTTGGATACAGACTCTGGAAACACCATATATTTT
TRBV5-1,TRBJ2-1,many,NA,CASSLVEGSYNEQFF,TGCGCCAGCAGCTTGGTAGAAGGCTCCTACAATGAGCAGTTCTTC
TRBV25-1,TRBJ2-5,many,TRBD2,CASSEFRTSGRGETQYF,TGTGCCAGCAGTGAATTCAGGACTAGCGGGAGAGGGGAGACCCAGTACTTC
TRBV19,TRBJ1-5,few,TRBD1,CASNGDRAQPQHF,TGTGCCAGTAATGGGGACAGGGCTCAGCCCCAGCATTTT
TRBV29-1,TRBJ1-1,many,NA,CSVYLWGHQNTEAFF,TGCAGCGTTTACCTATGGGGACATCAGAACACTGAAGCTTTCTTT
TRBV3-1,TRBJ2-1,many,TRBD2,CASSETSGPPNEQFF,TGTGCCAGCAGCGAAACTAGCGGACCTCCGAATGAGCAGTTCTTC
TRBV24-1,TRBJ2-4,many,NA,CATSAPDSQNIQYF,TGTGCCACCAGTGCCCCTGACAGTCAAAACATTCAGTACTTC
TRBV7-2,TRBJ2-7,many,TRBD2,CASSTGLAGRAYEQYF,TGTGCCAGCAGCACCGGACTAGCGGGGCGTGCCTACGAGCAGTACTTC
TRBV12-3/TRBV12-4,TRBJ1-5,many,TRBD1,CASRRTGGFDQPQHF,TGTGCCAGCAGAAGGACAGGGGGCTTCGATCAGCCCCAGCATTTT
TRBV12-3/TRBV12-4,TRBJ1-3,many,NA,CASSLEISGNTIYF,TGTGCCAGCAGCTTGGAGATTTCTGGAAACACCATATATTTT
TRBV7-2,TRBJ2-5,many,NA,CASSPPSRETQYF,TGTGCCAGCAGCCCCCCCTCGCGGGAGACCCAGTACTTC
TRBV10-3,TRBJ2-5,many,TRBD1,CATGTGPTKDLKETQYF,TGTGCCACTGGGACAGGACCTACCAAAGACCTAAAAGAGACCCAGTACTTC
TRBV4-1,TRBJ2-1,many,TRBD2,CASSQVYGGGDEQFF,TGCGCCAGCAGCCAAGTCTATGGCGGGGGGGATGAGCAGTTCTTC
TRBV6-1,TRBJ1-5,many,NA,CASSDSTWLGQPQHF,TGTGCCAGCAGTGACTCTACATGGCTGGGTCAGCCCCAGCATTTT